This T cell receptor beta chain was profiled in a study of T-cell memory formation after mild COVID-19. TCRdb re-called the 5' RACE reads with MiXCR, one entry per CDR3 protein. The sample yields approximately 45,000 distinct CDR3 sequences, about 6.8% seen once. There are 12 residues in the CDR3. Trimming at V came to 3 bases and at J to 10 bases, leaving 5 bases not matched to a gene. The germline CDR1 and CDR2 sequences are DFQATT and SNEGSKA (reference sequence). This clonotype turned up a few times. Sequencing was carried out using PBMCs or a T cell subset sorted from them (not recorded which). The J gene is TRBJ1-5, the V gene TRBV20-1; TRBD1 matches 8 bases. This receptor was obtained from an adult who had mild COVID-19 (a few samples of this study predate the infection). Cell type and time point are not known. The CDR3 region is CSARAGGLPQHF. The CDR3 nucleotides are TGCAGTGCTAGGGCAGGGGGCCTACCCCAGCATTTT.